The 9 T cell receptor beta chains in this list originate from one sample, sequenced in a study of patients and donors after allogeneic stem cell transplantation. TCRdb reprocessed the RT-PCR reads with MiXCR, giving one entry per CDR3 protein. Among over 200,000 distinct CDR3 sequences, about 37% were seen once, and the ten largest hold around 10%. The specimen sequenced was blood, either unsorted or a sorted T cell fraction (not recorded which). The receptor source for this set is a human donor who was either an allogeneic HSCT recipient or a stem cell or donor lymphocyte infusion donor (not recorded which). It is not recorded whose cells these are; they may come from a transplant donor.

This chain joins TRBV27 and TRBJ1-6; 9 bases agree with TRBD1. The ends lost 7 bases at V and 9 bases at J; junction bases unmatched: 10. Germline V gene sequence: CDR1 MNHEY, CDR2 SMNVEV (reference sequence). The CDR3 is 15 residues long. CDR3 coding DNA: TGTGCCAGCACCTTCGCCGGGACAGGGATTTCACCCCTCCACTTT. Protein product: CASTFAGTGISPLHF.

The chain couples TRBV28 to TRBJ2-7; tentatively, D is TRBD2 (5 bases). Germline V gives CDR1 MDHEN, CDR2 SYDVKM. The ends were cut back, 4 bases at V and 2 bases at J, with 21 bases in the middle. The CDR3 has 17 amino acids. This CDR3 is CASSSPVRRALTYEQYF. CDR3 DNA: TGTGCCAGCAGTTCCCCGGTGAGGCGGGCCCTTACCTACGAGCAGTACTTC. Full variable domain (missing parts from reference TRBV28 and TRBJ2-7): DVKVTQSSRYLVKRTGEKVFLECVQDMDHENMFWYRQDPGLGLRLIYFSYDVKMKEKGDIPEGYSVSREKKERFSLILESASTNQTSMYLCASSSPVRRALTYEQYFGPGTRLTVT.

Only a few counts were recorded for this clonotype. The CDR3 DNA reads as TGTGCCAGCCGGGACAGGGGGGCGCGCGTCGAGCAGTACTTC. It specifies CASRDRGARVEQYF. V and J are TRBV6-4 and TRBJ2-7; the match to TRBD1 covers 11 bases. The ends lost 8 bases at V and 6 bases at J; junction bases unmatched: 9. This CDR3 has 14 amino acids. Per the germline V gene, CDR1 is MRHNA and CDR2 is SNTAGT.

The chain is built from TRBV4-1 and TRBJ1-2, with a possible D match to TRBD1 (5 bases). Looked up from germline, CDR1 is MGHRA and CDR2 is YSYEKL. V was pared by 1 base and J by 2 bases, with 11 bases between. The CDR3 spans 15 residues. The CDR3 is CASSQGGAANYGYTF. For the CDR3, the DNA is TGCGCCAGCAGCCAAGGCGGGGCGGCCAACTATGGCTACACCTTC.

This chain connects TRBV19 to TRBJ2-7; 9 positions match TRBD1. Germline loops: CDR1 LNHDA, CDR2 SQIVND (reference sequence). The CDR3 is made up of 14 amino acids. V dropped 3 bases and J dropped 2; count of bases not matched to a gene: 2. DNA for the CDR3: TGTGCCAGTAGTATTGGGGACAGGGCCTACGAGCAGTACTTC. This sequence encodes CASSIGDRAYEQYF.

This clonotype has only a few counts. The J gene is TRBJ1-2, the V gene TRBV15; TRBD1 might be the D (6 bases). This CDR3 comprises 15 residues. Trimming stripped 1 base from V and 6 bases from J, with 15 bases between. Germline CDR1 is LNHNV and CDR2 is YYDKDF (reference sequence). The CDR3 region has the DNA TGTGCCACCAGCAGAGGTGGGGGGCTTGGTAATGGCTACACCTTC. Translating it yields CATSRGGGLGNGYTF.

The CDR3 spells CASSQDRDSYQPQHF. Written as DNA, the CDR3 is TGTGCCAGCAGCCAAGATAGGGACAGCTATCAGCCCCAGCATTTT. This chain connects TRBV4-2 to TRBJ1-5; 7 bases match TRBD1. Germline-derived CDR1 and CDR2 are LGHNA and YNFKEQ. This CDR3 is 15 amino acids long. The V and J ends lost 0 bases and 5 bases, in that order; junction bases with no gene match: 4.

CDR3 sequence: CSARLRIWWNEQFF. As DNA, the CDR3 is TGCAGTGCTAGACTGAGGATCTGGTGGAATGAGCAGTTCTTC. The rearrangement links TRBV20-1 to TRBJ2-1; D is ambiguous. Germline CDR1 reads DFQATT; CDR2 reads SNEGSKA (reference sequence). This CDR3 comprises 14 residues. Trimming removed 2 bases from V and 7 bases from J, with 15 bases in between.

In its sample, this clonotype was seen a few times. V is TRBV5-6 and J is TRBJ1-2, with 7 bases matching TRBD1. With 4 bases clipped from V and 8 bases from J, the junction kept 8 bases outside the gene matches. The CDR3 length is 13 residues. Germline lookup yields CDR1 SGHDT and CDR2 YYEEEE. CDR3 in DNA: TGTGCCAGCAGCGATATGGGGACAGTCGGCTACACCTTC. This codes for CASSDMGTVGYTF.